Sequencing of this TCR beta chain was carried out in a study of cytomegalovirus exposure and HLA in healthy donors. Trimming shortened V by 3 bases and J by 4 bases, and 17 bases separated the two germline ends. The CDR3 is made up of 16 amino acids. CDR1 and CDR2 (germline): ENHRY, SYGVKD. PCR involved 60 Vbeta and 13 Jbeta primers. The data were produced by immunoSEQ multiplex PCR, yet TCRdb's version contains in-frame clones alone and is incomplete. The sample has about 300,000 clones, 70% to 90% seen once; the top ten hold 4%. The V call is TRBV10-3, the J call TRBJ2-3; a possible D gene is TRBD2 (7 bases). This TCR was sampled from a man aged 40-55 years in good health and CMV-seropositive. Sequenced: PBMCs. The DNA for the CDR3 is TGTGCCATCAGTGAAGGTTCGGGGGGCGAGTCAGATACGCAGTATTTT. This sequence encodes CAISEGSGGESDTQYF.